This T cell receptor (beta chain) comes out of a study of CD8 T cells in ankylosing spondylitis. Findings and limits, study-wide: The authors reported significant enrichment of disease-linked clones in matched ankylosing spondylitis synovial fluid. Seemingly distinctive of ankylosing spondylitis blood was a TCR beta motif formed by eight highly homologous variants.

Quantitative 5'-RACE with molecular barcodes was used to make the TCR beta libraries. MiXCR was run by TCRdb on the 5' RACE reads, yielding one entry per CDR3 protein. The sample lists under 450,000 distinct CDR3 sequences, more than 20% occurring once. Points on this clonotype: What it recognizes is unknown.

The CDR3 contains 11 residues. The V gene lost 3 bases and the J gene lost 4 bases, with 4 bases spanning the gap. In germline, CDR1 is DFQATT, CDR2 SNEGSKA (reference sequence). This chain connects TRBV20-1 to TRBJ2-1, with D hard to call. The sample consisted of blood, either unsorted or a sorted T cell fraction (not recorded which). The sequence derives from a male donor with ankylosing spondylitis or in good health (not recorded which). The CDR3 reads CSASRYNEQFF. In DNA, the CDR3 is TGCAGTGCTAGTAGGTACAATGAGCAGTTCTTC.